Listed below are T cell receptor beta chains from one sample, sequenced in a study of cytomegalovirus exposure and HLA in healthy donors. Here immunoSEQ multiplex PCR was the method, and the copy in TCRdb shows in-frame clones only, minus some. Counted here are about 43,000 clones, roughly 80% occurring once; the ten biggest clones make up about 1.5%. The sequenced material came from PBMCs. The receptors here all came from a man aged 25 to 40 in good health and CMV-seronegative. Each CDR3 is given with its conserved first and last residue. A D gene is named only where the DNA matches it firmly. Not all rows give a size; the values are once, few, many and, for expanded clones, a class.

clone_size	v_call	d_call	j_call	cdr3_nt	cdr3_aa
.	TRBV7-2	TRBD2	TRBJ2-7	TGTGCCAGCAGCTTAGTATTGAGCCCTCCTCTAGCGGGAGAAAACGAGCAGTACTTC	CASSLVLSPPLAGENEQYF
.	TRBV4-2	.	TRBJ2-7	TGTGCCAGCAGCCAAAGGGCCGGTTCGGGAGCCACCTACGAGCAGTACTTC	CASSQRAGSGATYEQYF
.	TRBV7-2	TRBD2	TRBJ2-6	TGTGCCAGCAGCCCGACTAGCGGGAGGGTGCTGTCTGGGGCCAACGTCCTGACTTTC	CASSPTSGRVLSGANVLTF
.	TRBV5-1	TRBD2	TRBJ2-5	TGCGCCAGCAGCTTGGGGGCGGGGGAAGAGACCCAGTACTTC	CASSLGAGEETQYF
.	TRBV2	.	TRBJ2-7	TGTGCCAGCAGAAAGCTACAGGGTACGGAGCAGTACTTC	CASRKLQGTEQYF
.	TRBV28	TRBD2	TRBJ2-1	TGTGCCAGCAGTAGGACTAGCGGGCAAGACAATGAGCAGTTCTTC	CASSRTSGQDNEQFF
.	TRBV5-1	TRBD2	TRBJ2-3	TGCGCCAGCAGCTTGGAACTAGCGGGAGATACGCAGTATTTT	CASSLELAGDTQYF
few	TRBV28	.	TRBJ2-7	TGTGCCAGCAGTTTGTCTAGCTACTACGAGCAGTACTTC	CASSLSSYYEQYF
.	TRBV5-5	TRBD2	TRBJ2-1	TGTGCCAGCAGCTTGTCGCCACTAGCGGGAGGGCCGGATTACAATGAGCAGTTCTTC	CASSLSPLAGGPDYNEQFF
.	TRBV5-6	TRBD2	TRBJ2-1	TGTGCCAGCAGCTGGCCCTCACTAGCGGCAGCGAGCTCCTACAATGAGCAGTTCTTC	CASSWPSLAAASSYNEQFF
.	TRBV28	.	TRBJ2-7	TGTCCCAGCAGTTCCCTTCAATGTGCGGAAACCTACGAGCAGTACTTC	CPSSSLQCAETYEQYF
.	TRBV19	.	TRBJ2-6	TGTGCCAGTAGTATTTCGGGTGGGGGGTTCTCTGGGACCAACGTCCTGACTTTC	CASSISGGGFSGTNVLTF
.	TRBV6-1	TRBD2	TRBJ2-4	TGTGCCAGCAGTGAACTAGCGGGAGGAGGCAAAAACATTCAGTACTTC	CASSELAGGGKNIQYF
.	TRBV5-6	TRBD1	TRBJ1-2	TGTGCCAGCAGCCCCGAGGGGTACCGGACAGGGGCCTATGGCTACACCTTC	CASSPEGYRTGAYGYTF
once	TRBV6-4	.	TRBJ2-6	TGTGCCAGCAGTGACTCACAATCTGGGGCCAACGTCCTGACTTTC	CASSDSQSGANVLTF
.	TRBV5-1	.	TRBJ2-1	TGCGCCAGCACCCGTAGTAGCTCCTACAATGAGCAGTTCTTC	CASTRSSSYNEQFF
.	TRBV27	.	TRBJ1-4	TGTGCCAGCACCTCATTATCGGGGTGGAAGGAAAAACTGTTTTTT	CASTSLSGWKEKLFF
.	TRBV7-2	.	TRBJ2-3	TGTGCCAGCAGCTTAGGCGTAGCGTACACAGATACGCAGTATTTT	CASSLGVAYTDTQYF
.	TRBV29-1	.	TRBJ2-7	TGCAGCGTTGGAGAGGGAGACTCCTACGAGCAGTACTTC	CSVGEGDSYEQYF
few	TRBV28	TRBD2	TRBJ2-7	TGTGCCAGCAGCTCACTAGCGGGGGTCGGCTACGAGCAGTACTTC	CASSSLAGVGYEQYF
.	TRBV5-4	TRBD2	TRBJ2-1	TGTGCCAGCAGCTTGGACGGGACTAGCGGATACAATGAGCAGTTCTTC	CASSLDGTSGYNEQFF
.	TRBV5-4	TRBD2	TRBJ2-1	TGTGCCAGCAGTTACACAGGACTAGTATTGTTCAATGAGCAGTTCTTC	CASSYTGLVLFNEQFF
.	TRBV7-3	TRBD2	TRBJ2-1	TGTGCCAGCAGCTTAAACGGGGGGGATGAGCAGTTCTTC	CASSLNGGDEQFF
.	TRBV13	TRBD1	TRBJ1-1	TGTGCCAGCAGCTATAACAGGGGAGTTACTGAAGCTTTCTTT	CASSYNRGVTEAFF
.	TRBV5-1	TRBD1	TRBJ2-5	TGCGCCAGCAGCCTATCTCCGGGACAGGGGAGTACCCGCCAAGAGACCCAGTACTTC	CASSLSPGQGSTRQETQYF
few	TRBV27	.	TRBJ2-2	TGTGCCAGCAGTTTAATGGCCAACACCGGGGAGCTGTTTTTT	CASSLMANTGELFF
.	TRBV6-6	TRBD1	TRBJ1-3	TGTGCTGTGGGACAGCCGCGCTCTGGAAACACCATATATTTT	CAVGQPRSGNTIYF
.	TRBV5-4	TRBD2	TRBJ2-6	TGTGCCAGCGGCCGCGGGGGGGCGGGGGCCAACGTCCTGACTTTC	CASGRGGAGANVLTF
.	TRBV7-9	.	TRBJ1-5	TGTGCCAGCAGTTTCTCCGGGAGAAATCAGCCCCAGCATTTT	CASSFSGRNQPQHF
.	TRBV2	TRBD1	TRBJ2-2	TGTGCCAGCAGGACAGGGGCGGACGGGGAGCTGTTTTTT	CASRTGADGELFF
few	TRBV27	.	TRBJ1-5	TGTGCCAGCAGTTCCCCCCCCCAGGTGGGCAATCAGCCCCAGCATTTT	CASSSPPQVGNQPQHF
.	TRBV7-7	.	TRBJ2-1	TGTGCCAGCAGCTTAAAGCTAGCGCTATACAATGAGCAGTTCTTC	CASSLKLALYNEQFF
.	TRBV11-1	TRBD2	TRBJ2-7	TGTGCCAGCAGCTTTCGGACTAGCGCATCCTACGAGCAGTACTTC	CASSFRTSASYEQYF
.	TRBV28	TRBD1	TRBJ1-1	TGTGCCAGCAGTTCCGACAGGGAACGGGAAACTGAAGCTTTCTTT	CASSSDRERETEAFF
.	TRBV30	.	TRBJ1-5	TGTGCCTGGAGTCGGGGGGCTAGTGGCAATCAGCCCCAGCATTTT	CAWSRGASGNQPQHF
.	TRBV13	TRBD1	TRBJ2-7	TGTGCCAGCAGCCCGAGGGACAGGGAATACGAGCAGTACTTC	CASSPRDREYEQYF
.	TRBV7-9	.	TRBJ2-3	TGTGCCAGCAGCTTGGAGGTGCCAGATACGCAGTATTTT	CASSLEVPDTQYF
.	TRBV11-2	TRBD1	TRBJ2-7	TGTGCCAGCAGCATGGGACAGACCTACGAGCAGTACTTC	CASSMGQTYEQYF